Listed here is a single TCR beta chain. The antigen remains unidentified. This specimen comes from a study of CD8+ T cells in alopecia areata. Lesional scalp punch biopsies and peripheral blood were collected from alopecia areata patients. Cell sorting was applied to PBMCs, and CD4+ and CD8+ T cells were collected. CDR1 MDHEN and CDR2 SYDVKM come from the germline V gene. The CDR3 is 15 residues long. V trimming: 1 base; J trimming: 5 bases; junction bases outside the gene matches: 6. Study conclusions and caveats: Scalp sequencing captures resident alphabeta T cells of normal skin too. Higher clonality and more expanded CD8+ clones appeared in lesional than normal scalp.

Once RNA had been extracted, it was reverse transcribed into cDNA to act as the sequencing template. Using immunoSEQ multiplex PCR, the repertoire was profiled, and TCRdb retains in-frame clones only, with some absent. Among roughly 150,000 clones listed, around 47% were seen once. The gene calls are TRBV28 and TRBJ2-7, with 9 bases aligning to TRBD2. The specimen was CD4+ T cells sorted from blood. This TCR was sampled from a human donor with alopecia areata. The CDR3 DNA is TGTGCCAGCAGTTTATCCGGGACTAGCCGGCACGAGCAGTACTTC. It translates to CASSLSGTSRHEQYF.